One and the same sample provided the 5 T cell receptor beta chains below, sequenced in a study of cytomegalovirus exposure and HLA in healthy donors. Sequencing used immunoSEQ multiplex PCR; TCRdb keeps in-frame clones, though not all of them. Of 100,000 to 120,000 clones in the sample, 70% to 90% were seen once. The sample comprised PBMCs. These receptors originate from a woman aged 25 to 39 in good health and CMV-seropositive.

This clone was counted only a few times. This rearrangement joins TRBV5-6 to TRBJ1-5; D gene unclear. This CDR3 is 15 amino acids long. Germline loops: CDR1 SGHDT, CDR2 YYEEEE. Trimming pared 4 bases from V and 1 base from J, leaving 12 bases between. CDR3 loop: CASSETPGSNQPQHF. The CDR3 bases are TGTGCCAGCAGCGAGACTCCGGGGAGCAATCAGCCCCAGCATTTT.

The V gene is TRBV27, the J gene TRBJ1-4; no clear D. Germline V CDR1 and CDR2: MNHEY, SMNVEV (reference sequence). V lost 5 bases to trimming and J lost 6 bases, with 16 bases between them. The CDR3 has 15 amino acids. CDR3 sequence (DNA): TGTGCCAGCAGTCGTGAGGCCCAGAGGGATGAAAAACTGTTTTTT. It translates to CASSREAQRDEKLFF.

The rearrangement uses TRBV5-6 and TRBJ2-1, with D possibly being TRBD2 (5 bases). V gave up 3 bases and J gave up 9 bases, with 10 bases separating them. The CDR3 spans 12 residues. The germline gives CDR1 SGHDT, CDR2 YYEEEE. The CDR3 coding sequence is TGTGCCAGCAGCTCGGACTTGGTTGAGCAGTTCTTC. Its protein is CASSSDLVEQFF.

The V and J genes are TRBV5-1 and TRBJ2-1; perhaps TRBD1 as D (6 bases). The CDR3 length is 12 residues. The V gene's germline CDR1 is SGHRS and CDR2 YFSETQ. Trimming removed 3 bases from V and 8 bases from J, with 9 bases in between. CDR3 bases: TGCGCCAGCAGCTCCCCAGGGGATGAGCAGTTCTTC. Its protein is CASSSPGDEQFF. The variable domain in full, with the rest retrieved from reference TRBV5-1 and TRBJ2-1, is KAGVTQTPRYLIKTRGQQVTLSCSPISGHRSVSWYQQTPGQGLQFLFEYFSETQRNKGNFPGRFSGRQFSNSRSEMNVSTLELGDSALYLCASSSPGDEQFFGPGTRLTVL.

V and J are TRBV5-1 and TRBJ2-1; possible D gene TRBD2, 6 bases. The CDR3 loop spans 16 amino acids. V lost 0 bases, J lost 8 bases, and 18 bases lay in between. Germline V gene data show CDR1 as SGHRS and CDR2 as YFSETQ. CDR3 protein: CASSLARLEGGDEQFF. For the CDR3, the DNA is TGCGCCAGCAGCTTGGCCCGGCTCGAGGGAGGAGATGAGCAGTTCTTC.